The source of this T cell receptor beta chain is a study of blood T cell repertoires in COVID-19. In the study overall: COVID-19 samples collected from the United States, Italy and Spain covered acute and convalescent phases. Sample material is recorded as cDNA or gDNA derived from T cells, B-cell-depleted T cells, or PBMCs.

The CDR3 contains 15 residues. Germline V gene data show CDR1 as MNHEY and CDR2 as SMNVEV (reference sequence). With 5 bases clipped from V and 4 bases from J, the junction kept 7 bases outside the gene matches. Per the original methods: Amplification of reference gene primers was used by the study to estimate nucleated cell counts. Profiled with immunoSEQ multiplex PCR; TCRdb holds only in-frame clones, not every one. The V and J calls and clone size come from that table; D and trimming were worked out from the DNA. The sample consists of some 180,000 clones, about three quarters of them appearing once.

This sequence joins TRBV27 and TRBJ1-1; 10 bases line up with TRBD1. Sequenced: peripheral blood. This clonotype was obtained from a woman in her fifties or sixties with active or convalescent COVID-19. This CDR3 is CASSTRTGGVTEAFF. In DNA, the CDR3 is TGTGCCAGCAGTACGAGGACAGGGGGGGTCACTGAAGCTTTCTTT.